These T cell receptor beta chains were read from a single sample in a study of identical twins. TCRdb independently ran MiXCR on the 5' RACE reads; one entry per CDR3 protein. The profile shows roughly 630,000 distinct CDR3 sequences, around 7.4% of them singletons. The data were also submitted as part of a second study, on yellow fever vaccine responses in identical twins.

The sample taken for sequencing was PBMCs. These receptor sequences come from a woman under 30 in good health. CDR3s include the opening cysteine and the closing phenylalanine or tryptophan. A D gene is named only where the DNA matches it firmly. Clone size is shown for a subset of rows, as once, few, many or a class of expanded clone.

TRBV9,TRBJ1-1,NA,NA,CASSVVQSNTEAFF,TGTGCCAGCAGCGTAGTACAGTCGAACACTGAAGCTTTCTTT
TRBV24-1,TRBJ2-2,NA,NA,CATSRTLNTGELFF,TGTGCCACCAGTCGGACCCTAAACACCGGGGAGCTGTTTTTT
TRBV20-1,TRBJ2-1,NA,many,CSARGDQGTYNEQFF,TGCAGTGCTAGAGGTGATCAGGGGACCTACAATGAGCAGTTCTTC
TRBV29-1,TRBJ2-1,NA,many,CSVDQAEYYNEQFF,TGCAGCGTTGATCAGGCCGAATACTACAATGAGCAGTTCTTC
TRBV27,TRBJ1-2,TRBD1,few,CASKGTAAANYGYTF,TGTGCCAGCAAAGGGACAGCCGCAGCTAACTATGGCTACACCTTC
TRBV18,TRBJ2-3,TRBD2,NA,CASSPPLAGVTSTDTQYF,TGTGCCAGCTCACCACCCCTAGCGGGGGTAACTAGCACAGATACGCAGTATTTT
TRBV6-1,TRBJ1-1,NA,NA,CASHRVSDTEAFF,TGTGCCAGTCACAGGGTCTCGGACACTGAAGCTTTCTTT
TRBV6-6,TRBJ1-3,TRBD1,few,CASSMGQGDTIYF,TGTGCCAGCAGCATGGGACAGGGGGACACCATATATTTT
TRBV4-1,TRBJ1-1,NA,many,CASSQVGVNTEAFF,TGCGCCAGCAGCCAAGTGGGAGTGAACACTGAAGCTTTCTTT
TRBV5-1,TRBJ2-1,NA,many,CASSLASLHEQFF,TGCGCCAGCAGCTTGGCTAGCCTCCATGAGCAGTTCTTC
TRBV29-1,TRBJ2-3,NA,NA,CSVETERSPSTDTQYF,TGCAGCGTTGAAACTGAGCGGAGCCCTAGCACAGATACGCAGTATTTT
TRBV28,TRBJ2-1,NA,few,CASNSDAFDEQFF,TGTGCCAGCAATTCCGACGCCTTTGATGAGCAGTTCTTC
TRBV20-1,TRBJ1-1,NA,many,CSARFGTEAFF,TGCAGTGCTAGATTTGGCACTGAAGCTTTCTTT
TRBV10-2,TRBJ2-5,TRBD1,few,CASSESGDSHQETQYF,TGCGCCAGCAGTGAGTCGGGGGACAGCCACCAAGAGACCCAGTACTTC
TRBV5-1,TRBJ1-5,NA,many,CASSVQGDSNQPQHF,TGCGCCAGCAGCGTCCAAGGGGACAGCAATCAGCCCCAGCATTTT
TRBV12-3/TRBV12-4,TRBJ2-3,TRBD2,many,CASSSGLASTDTQYF,TGTGCCAGCAGTTCGGGACTAGCGAGCACAGATACGCAGTATTTT
TRBV20-1,TRBJ2-1,NA,NA,CSASVGGASNEQFF,TGCAGTGCTAGTGTGGGGGGGGCCTCCAATGAGCAGTTCTTC
TRBV14,TRBJ1-2,TRBD1,few,CASSQDRTGKGGYTF,TGTGCCAGCAGCCAAGATCGGACAGGGAAGGGGGGCTACACCTTC
TRBV12-3/TRBV12-4,TRBJ2-6,NA,NA,CASSLRQNLGTGANVLTF,TGTGCCAGTAGTTTGAGACAGAACTTAGGCACTGGGGCCAACGTCCTGACTTTC
TRBV7-8,TRBJ1-6,TRBD1,few,CASSRAGTGVVNSPLHF,TGTGCCAGCAGCCGAGCGGGGACAGGGGTTGTGAATTCACCCCTCCACTTT
TRBV27,TRBJ1-4,NA,few,CASKGVINEKLFF,TGTGCCAGCAAAGGCGTCATTAATGAAAAACTGTTTTTT
TRBV19,TRBJ1-1,TRBD1,NA,CASSTTGGGEAFF,TGTGCCAGTAGTACTACAGGGGGCGGTGAAGCTTTCTTT
TRBV29-1,TRBJ2-5,TRBD2,NA,CSVERSSGYWETQYF,TGCAGCGTTGAACGATCTAGCGGGTACTGGGAGACCCAGTACTTC
TRBV3-1,TRBJ1-2,TRBD1,few,CASSLGQVLGYTF,TGTGCCAGCAGCCTAGGACAGGTTCTTGGCTACACCTTC
TRBV7-3,TRBJ2-3,NA,few,CASSFGSGARSDTQYF,TGTGCCAGCAGCTTTGGGTCGGGGGCCCGCTCAGATACGCAGTATTTT
TRBV10-3,TRBJ2-1,NA,many,CAISERSSSYNEQFF,TGTGCCATCAGTGAGAGGTCGAGCTCCTACAATGAGCAGTTCTTC
TRBV7-9,TRBJ1-1,NA,few,CASSEVPQAGAGFKAFF,TGTGCCAGCAGCGAAGTCCCGCAGGCAGGGGCAGGCTTTAAAGCTTTCTTT
TRBV24-1,TRBJ1-5,NA,many,CATSDGSVYSNQPQHF,TGTGCCACCAGTGATGGGTCAGTTTATAGCAATCAGCCCCAGCATTTT
TRBV3-1,TRBJ2-3,TRBD2,few,CASSQDTSGSSNTQYF,TGTGCCAGCAGCCAAGACACTAGCGGGAGTTCCAATACGCAGTATTTT
TRBV5-1,TRBJ2-1,TRBD2,many,CASSLEVTSGSGNEQFF,TGCGCCAGCAGCTTGGAGGTTACTAGCGGGAGTGGCAATGAGCAGTTCTTC
TRBV27,TRBJ2-5,TRBD1,few,CASSSEQGARRETQYF,TGTGCCAGCAGTTCCGAACAGGGGGCAAGGCGAGAGACCCAGTACTTC
TRBV20-1,TRBJ2-6,NA,NA,CSAGRDSGANVLTF,TGCAGTGCTGGACGGGACTCTGGGGCCAACGTCCTGACTTTC
TRBV29-1,TRBJ2-4,NA,few,CSVEWNRNIQYF,TGCAGCGTCGAATGGAATCGGAACATTCAGTACTTC
TRBV5-1,TRBJ1-1,NA,many,CASSPGGPNTEAFF,TGCGCCAGCAGCCCGGGGGGACCGAACACTGAAGCTTTCTTT
TRBV6-5,TRBJ1-2,NA,NA,CASSYSVAPGGYTF,TGTGCCAGCAGTTACTCGGTAGCACCTGGGGGCTACACCTTC
TRBV4-2,TRBJ2-2,NA,few,CASSQGGGLMRGGGELFF,TGTGCCAGCAGCCAAGGAGGAGGACTCATGAGGGGCGGCGGGGAGCTGTTTTTT
TRBV2,TRBJ1-1,NA,NA,CASCEETNTEAFF,TGTGCCAGCTGTGAGGAGACGAACACTGAAGCTTTCTTT
TRBV20-1,TRBJ1-1,NA,NA,CSVPRVPHLGTEAFF,TGCAGTGTTCCCCGGGTACCACACCTGGGCACTGAAGCTTTCTTT
TRBV6-5,TRBJ2-7,TRBD2,NA,CASSYRAGGAYEQYF,TGTGCCAGCAGTTACAGGGCGGGAGGGGCCTACGAGCAGTACTTC
TRBV4-2,TRBJ2-7,TRBD2,few,CASSPSAGDLLDEQYF,TGTGCCAGCAGCCCATCAGCGGGAGATCTCCTGGACGAGCAGTACTTC
TRBV9,TRBJ2-1,NA,NA,CASSGTGTFSRGEQFF,TGTGCCAGCAGCGGGACGGGGACTTTCAGTCGTGGTGAGCAGTTCTTC
TRBV6-5,TRBJ2-1,NA,NA,CASSYSPSPPNYNEQFF,TGTGCCAGCAGTTACTCCCCCTCGCCGCCCAACTACAATGAGCAGTTCTTC
TRBV5-1,TRBJ2-3,NA,many,CASSLVRTGPTDTQYF,TGCGCCAGCAGCTTGGTTCGAACAGGTCCCACAGATACGCAGTATTTT
TRBV19,TRBJ2-1,NA,NA,CASSIQVISYNEQFF,TGTGCCAGTAGTATACAGGTGATCTCCTACAATGAGCAGTTCTTC
TRBV6-5,TRBJ1-2,NA,NA,CASSYSYQTINYGYTF,TGTGCCAGCAGTTACTCGTATCAGACGATAAACTATGGCTACACCTTC
TRBV12-3/TRBV12-4,TRBJ2-3,NA,NA,CASSFQVAGTDTQYF,TGTGCCAGCAGTTTTCAGGTAGCTGGCACAGATACGCAGTATTTT
TRBV7-2,TRBJ2-1,NA,NA,CASSLATGWYNEQFF,TGTGCCAGCAGCTTAGCGACGGGCTGGTACAATGAGCAGTTCTTC
TRBV12-3/TRBV12-4,TRBJ2-2,NA,few,CASSLARHTGELFF,TGTGCCAGCAGTTTAGCTCGGCACACCGGGGAGCTGTTTTTT
TRBV3-1,TRBJ2-4,TRBD2,few,CASSQVDSGGNQNIQYF,TGTGCCAGCAGCCAAGTTGATTCCGGGGGGAACCAAAACATTCAGTACTTC
TRBV12-3/TRBV12-4,TRBJ1-1,NA,NA,CASSLLVGSVNTEAFF,TGTGCCAGCAGTTTATTAGTGGGGTCCGTGAACACTGAAGCTTTCTTT
TRBV12-3/TRBV12-4,TRBJ1-6,NA,few,CASSLGGASPLHF,TGTGCCAGCAGTTTAGGGGGCGCCTCACCCCTCCACTTT
TRBV11-2,TRBJ2-3,NA,few,CASAGQITDTQYF,TGTGCCAGTGCGGGACAGATCACAGATACGCAGTATTTT
TRBV12-3/TRBV12-4,TRBJ2-2,NA,NA,CASSLRSRGIGELFF,TGTGCCAGCAGTTTAAGGTCCAGGGGCATCGGGGAGCTGTTTTTT
TRBV4-1,TRBJ1-5,NA,many,CASSQEGNSNQPQHF,TGCGCCAGCAGCCAAGAAGGGAATAGCAATCAGCCCCAGCATTTT
TRBV5-1,TRBJ2-3,TRBD2,many,CASSRGRGTDTQYF,TGCGCCAGCAGTCGCGGGAGGGGTACAGATACGCAGTATTTT
TRBV7-2,TRBJ2-7,NA,NA,CASRTGRSFYEQYF,TGTGCCAGCAGGACCGGGCGATCATTCTACGAGCAGTACTTC
TRBV5-1,TRBJ2-5,TRBD2,NA,CASSLAGLAGVGFQETQYF,TGCGCCAGCAGCTTGGCGGGACTAGCGGGAGTGGGCTTTCAAGAGACCCAGTACTTC
TRBV5-1,TRBJ1-1,NA,many,CASSLDGGNTEAFF,TGCGCCAGCAGCTTGGACGGTGGGAACACTGAAGCTTTCTTT
TRBV20-1,TRBJ2-1,TRBD2,NA,CSARGVGGAEYNEQFF,TGCAGTGCTAGGGGCGTCGGGGGGGCCGAATACAATGAGCAGTTCTTC